This entry describes one T cell receptor (beta chain). This specimen comes from a study of blood T cell repertoires in COVID-19. Study at large: Both acute and convalescent COVID-19 samples were obtained from the United States, Italy and Spain. T cells, B-cell-depleted T cells, or PBMCs supplied cDNA or gDNA.

In the original processing: Counts of nucleated cells, estimated from reference gene primer amplification, were obtained. The protocol was immunoSEQ multiplex PCR, while the TCRdb copy is restricted to in-frame clones and leaves out a portion. The D gene and trimming were derived from the DNA, and the V and J assignments and clone size from that table. Of around 15,000 clones listed, approximately 90% are singletons. Trimming left V 4 bases short and J 4 bases short, with 13 bases between. CDR1 and CDR2 (germline): LGHDT, YNNKEL (reference sequence). The CDR3 spans 14 residues. Sequenced: peripheral blood. This sequence joins TRBV3-1 (or the pseudogene TRBV3-2) and TRBJ2-5, with unresolved D. This TCR was recovered from a man aged 55 to 69 with active COVID-19. CDR3 coding DNA: TGTGCCAGCAGCCTTGCCAGTCGCCCAGAGACCCAGTACTTC. Amino acids: CASSLASRPETQYF.